The 18 T cell receptor beta chains given below trace back to one sample, sequenced in a study of shared T cell receptors in the human thymus. The table came from immunoSEQ multiplex PCR; TCRdb's copy has only in-frame clones and leaves some out. The data hold roughly 500,000 clones, with approximately 80% observed a single time. The sample was also linked to a second study, of human thymus T cells.

Sequencing was carried out using thymocytes. These receptor sequences come from a boy younger than two with a congenital heart defect.

CDR3 sequence: CASSRDRGGYEQYF. The CDR3 region has the DNA TGTGCCAGCTCACGTGACAGGGGAGGCTACGAGCAGTACTTC. The genes are TRBV18 and TRBJ2-7, with 8 bases that match TRBD1. Germline-derived CDR1 and CDR2 are KGHSH and LQKENI. This CDR3 spans 14 amino acids. V lost 4 bases, J lost 3 bases, and 5 bases stayed unmatched.

The gene calls are TRBV5-1 and TRBJ2-1; D is ambiguous. CDR1 and CDR2 (germline): SGHRS, YFSETQ. V was cut by 0 bases and J by 5 bases, with 6 bases left in between. The CDR3 loop spans 13 amino acids. The CDR3 is CASSLVSDNEQFF. As DNA, the CDR3 is TGCGCCAGCAGCTTGGTTTCAGACAATGAGCAGTTCTTC.

The gene calls are TRBV7-9 and TRBJ2-3; D is undetermined. The V end was cut by 5 bases, the J end by 5 bases, with 14 bases between. This CDR3 region has 14 residues. Germline loops: CDR1 SEHNR, CDR2 FQNEAQ (reference sequence). The CDR3, as DNA: TGTGCCAGCAGCCCTAGAGTCGGATTAGATACGCAGTATTTT. Translation: CASSPRVGLDTQYF.

The chain combines TRBV9 with TRBJ2-3; 7 bases align to TRBD2. The V segment lost 2 bases and the J segment 4 bases; nucleotides outside the gene matches: 7. Germline assignment: CDR1 SGDLS and CDR2 YYNGEE. This CDR3 is built from 15 residues. The CDR3 is CASSVSGVSADTQYF. DNA of the CDR3: TGTGCCAGCAGCGTGAGCGGGGTGTCGGCAGATACGCAGTATTTT.

This chain links TRBV5-1 with TRBJ2-1; TRBD2 matches 8 bases. Looked up from germline, CDR1 is SGHRS and CDR2 is YFSETQ. With V trimmed by 0 bases and J by 0 bases, 5 bases remained unmatched. The CDR3 is 17 amino acids. DNA for the CDR3: TGCGCCAGCAGCTTGGATCAGCGGGAGAGCTCCTACAATGAGCAGTTCTTC. This encodes CASSLDQRESSYNEQFF. Full variable domain (outside the CDR3, taken from reference TRBV5-1 and TRBJ2-1): KAGVTQTPRYLIKTRGQQVTLSCSPISGHRSVSWYQQTPGQGLQFLFEYFSETQRNKGNFPGRFSGRQFSNSRSEMNVSTLELGDSALYLCASSLDQRESSYNEQFFGPGTRLTVL.

In this sample, this clone turned up once. This chain connects TRBV7-2 to TRBJ1-5; TRBD1 agrees at 9 bases. Germline-derived CDR1 and CDR2 are SGHTA and FQGNSA. V lost 2 bases to trimming and J lost 7 bases; unmatched junction nucleotides: 9. The CDR3 is made up of 16 amino acids. The CDR3 DNA reads as TGTGCCAGCAGCTTATTCCCCCGACAGGGGGGGCAGCCCCAGCATTTT. Translated, it gives CASSLFPRQGGQPQHF.

The CDR3 protein is CASSSRRGGELFF. The CDR3 bases are TGCGCCAGCAGCTCCCGCCGGGGCGGGGAGCTGTTTTTT. The rearrangement links TRBV5-1 to TRBJ2-2; D perhaps matches TRBD2 (5 bases). The CDR3 totals 13 residues. V dropped 3 bases and J dropped 7 bases, with 10 bases sitting between them. CDR1 SGHRS and CDR2 YFSETQ come from the germline V gene.

The chain has TRBV11-2 and TRBJ2-7; 9 bases are a match to TRBD2. Trimming removed 3 bases from V and 2 bases from J; junction bases left unmatched: 14. Germline assignment: CDR1 SGHAT and CDR2 FQNNGV. CDR3 length equals 18 residues. DNA for the CDR3: TGTGCCAGCAGCTTGAGGCTACGGCTAGCGGGGCCCGCCTACGAGCAGTACTTC. Translated: CASSLRLRLAGPAYEQYF.

V usage is TRBV16 and J usage is TRBJ1-5; 7 bases agree with TRBD1. Trimming at V came to 6 bases and at J to 0 bases, leaving 5 bases not matched to a gene. The CDR3 has 15 residues. The germline V gene has CDR1 KGHSY and CDR2 FQNENV. The CDR3 region has the DNA TGTGCCAGCAGTCGGGGGACAGATAGCAATCAGCCCCAGCATTTT. Translated, it gives CASSRGTDSNQPQHF.

In its sample, this clone was seen once. The genes are TRBV11-3 and TRBJ2-1, with 7 bases matching TRBD2. With V trimmed by 1 base and J by 3 bases, 9 bases remained unmatched. CDR1 and CDR2 (germline): SGHNT, YENEEA. This CDR3 spans 17 amino acids. Written as DNA, the CDR3 is TGTGCCAGCAGCTTAGCCCAGAGCGGGAACATCTACAATGAGCAGTTCTTC. Translated: CASSLAQSGNIYNEQFF. Complete variable domain (other parts from reference TRBV11-3 and TRBJ2-1): EAGVVQSPRYKIIEKKQPVAFWCNPISGHNTLYWYLQNLGQGPELLIRYENEEAVDDSQLPKDRFSAERLKGVDSTLKIQPAELGDSAVYLCASSLAQSGNIYNEQFFGPGTRLTVL.

V usage is TRBV5-1 and J usage is TRBJ2-7, with 8 bases aligning to TRBD1. The CDR3 sequence is 15 residues long. Germline CDR1 and CDR2: SGHRS and YFSETQ. V trimming: 2 bases; J trimming: 0 bases; junction bases outside the gene matches: 4. CDR3 in amino acids: CASSFRDRSSYEQYF. The DNA of the CDR3 is TGCGCCAGCAGCTTCCGGGACAGGAGCTCCTACGAGCAGTACTTC.

This clone came up a few times. This chain links TRBV5-4 with TRBJ2-7; 8 bases fit TRBD2. This CDR3 is built from 15 residues. Germline-derived CDR1 and CDR2 are SGHNT and YYREEE (reference sequence). The V segment lost 0 bases and the J segment 3 bases; nucleotides outside the gene matches: 5. The CDR3 DNA is TGTGCCAGCAGCTTGGAGCCAGCGGGAGTCTACGAGCAGTACTTC. Amino acids: CASSLEPAGVYEQYF.

The chain uses TRBV23-1 and TRBJ2-7, with 7 positions matching TRBD2. TRBV23-1 falls under the ORF class, with uncertain function. With 4 bases clipped from V and 6 bases from J, the junction kept 12 bases outside the gene matches. The CDR3 consists of 15 residues. Written as DNA, the CDR3 is TGCGCCAGCAGTCCTCGGCGGGAGTCCCATGGCGAGCAGTACTTC. Translation: CASSPRRESHGEQYF.

Of note for this clone: A junction boundary mismatches the germline segment, possibly from a read error. J is TRBJ2-5 and V is TRBV5-6, with a tentative D call TRBD2 (6 bases). CDR3 length: 18 amino acids. Germline V lookup: CDR1 SGHDT, CDR2 YYEEEE. The CDR3: CASSLDGTSGPKEETQYF. In nucleotides, the CDR3 is TGTGCCAGCAGCTTGGATGGTACGAGCGGGCCTAAAGAAGAAACCCAGTACTTC.

The genes are TRBV28 and TRBJ2-7; D is perhaps TRBD2 (7 bases). The CDR3 contains 14 residues. Germline CDR1 MDHEN, CDR2 SYDVKM. Trimming pared 3 bases from V and 4 bases from J, leaving 13 bases between. CDR3 in amino acids: CASSFSGGSYEQYF. CDR3 nucleotides: TGTGCCAGCAGTTTTTCGGGGGGCAGTTACGAGCAGTACTTC.

The gene calls are TRBV5-5 and TRBJ1-2, with D maybe TRBD1 (6 bases). Trimming shortened V by 5 bases and J by 5 bases, and 19 bases separated the two germline ends. The CDR3 has 15 amino acids. Germline CDR1 reads SGHKS; CDR2 reads YYEKEE (reference sequence). CDR3 DNA sequence: TGTGCCAGCAGGGGGCTTGGGGGCGTCGGATATGGCTACACCTTC. Translating it yields CASRGLGGVGYGYTF.

The chain joins TRBV15 to TRBJ2-1; the match to TRBD2 covers 11 bases. This CDR3 has 17 residues. Looked up from germline, CDR1 is LNHNV and CDR2 is YYDKDF (reference sequence). V was pared by 4 bases and J by 9 bases, with 14 bases of the junction left unmatched. This CDR3 is CATSNYPTSGSSSEQFF. The CDR3 DNA is TGTGCCACCAGCAATTACCCAACTAGCGGGAGCTCGAGTGAGCAGTTCTTC.

This clone was detected only a few times. J is TRBJ2-5 and V is TRBV9; D uncertain. Trimming left V 4 bases short and J 7 bases short, with 14 bases between. The CDR3 totals 13 residues. The germline gives CDR1 SGDLS, CDR2 YYNGEE. CDR3 sequence (DNA): TGTGCCAGCAGCCACTCCCGGGTTGGGACCCAGTACTTC. The encoded protein is CASSHSRVGTQYF. The whole variable domain, filled in from reference TRBV9 and TRBJ2-5, reads DSGVTQTPKHLITATGQRVTLRCSPRSGDLSVYWYQQSLDQGLQFLIQYYNGEERAKGNILERFSAQQFPDLHSELNLSSLELGDSALYFCASSHSRVGTQYFGPGTRLLVL.